This entry describes one T cell receptor beta chain. Germline CDR1 SNHLY, CDR2 FYNNEI. V gave up 4 bases and J gave up 4 bases; unmatched junction bases: 2. CDR3 length equals 13 residues. The data were taken from a study of human T cells and chemical hapten exposure. Time point: patch test 1, 2 weeks after DPC sensitization. The treatment is: therapeutic diphenylcyclopropenone sensitization with weekly scalp DPC. Blood collection happened ahead of applying each patch test. Those who donated were patients with alopecia, 18 to 70 years of age, and suitable for DPC. From whole blood left unfractionated, total RNA was extracted. Individual cDNA molecules (in the library) carried attached unique molecular identifiers. TCRdb ran MiXCR on the RACE reads and lists one entry per CDR3 protein. The sample records about 90,000 distinct CDR3 sequences, about 10% being singletons.

The TCR sequence derives from a man aged 35 to 55 with alopecia areata. Some clones in this sample may be carry-over from other donors' samples. This material consisted of whole blood, taken in connection with sensitization to the hapten diphenylcyclopropenone (DPC). J is TRBJ1-2 and V is TRBV2, with 8 bases aligning to TRBD1. The chain's CDR3 is CASSGTGSYGYTF. The CDR3 bases are TGTGCCAGCAGTGGGACAGGGAGCTATGGCTACACCTTC.